The 21 T cell receptor beta chains below all came from one sample that was sequenced in a study of blood T cells in healthy people across ages. A J-beta primer mix and a sample-barcoded 5' primer were used in a second PCR of about 6 to 12 cycles. TCRdb fed the 5' RACE reads into MiXCR, producing one record per CDR3 protein. This sample carries 650,000 or so distinct CDR3 sequences, under 65% of them seen once, and the ten largest clones take less than 15%. Input material: blood. The receptors were sampled from a woman older than 75 in good health.

The chain links TRBV12-3 or TRBV12-4 to TRBJ2-3; TRBD1 or TRBD2 may be the D gene (5 bases each). Between the trimmed V and J ends, which lost 6 bases and 3 bases, there was a span of 19 bases. This CDR3 contains 16 residues. The CDR3 loop reads CASSQGTSFGTDTQYF. The CDR3 region has the DNA TGTGCCAGCAGCCAAGGGACCTCATTTGGGACAGATACGCAGTATTTT.

Of note for this clonotype: This may be a read error: a much more frequent sequence differs by one nucleotide. The V and J genes are TRBV3-1 and TRBJ2-5; D ambiguous. Looked up from germline, CDR1 is LGHDT and CDR2 is YNNKEL (reference sequence). There are 14 residues in the CDR3. The CDR3 region is CAGSPPGLQETQYF. The CDR3 bases are TGTGCCGGCAGCCCGCCGGGCCTTCAAGAGACCCAGTACTTC.

As concerns this clonotype: Just one base apart from a much larger clone, this may be a read error. The chain employs TRBV12-3 or TRBV12-4 and TRBJ2-6; D gene ambiguous. This CDR3 contains 15 residues. This chain's CDR3 is CANSFYTSGANVLTF. As DNA, the CDR3 is TGTGCCAACAGTTTTTACACCTCTGGGGCCAACGTCCTGACTTTC.

The table lists this clonotype with a few counts. The V and J genes are TRBV3-1 and TRBJ2-2, with D perhaps TRBD1 (5 bases). Trimming shortened V by 2 bases and J by 6 bases, and 22 bases separated the two germline ends. This CDR3 has 18 amino acids. Germline V gene data show CDR1 as LGHDT and CDR2 as YNNKEL (reference sequence). CDR3 nucleotide sequence: TGTGCCAGCAGCCAAAGTTCTAGGGGTGGCCGTTACGCCGGGGAGCTGTTTTTT. It encodes CASSQSSRGGRYAGELFF.

V is TRBV12-3 or TRBV12-4 and J is TRBJ1-1, with D unclear. CDR3 length: 16 amino acids. V dropped 6 bases and J dropped 1 base, with 18 bases sitting between them. The CDR3 loop reads CASRWFFSRGNTEAFF. The CDR3 DNA reads TGTGCCAGCAGATGGTTCTTCTCCCGGGGGAACACTGAAGCTTTCTTT.

This clonotype was detected once. Its ends do not fully match the called genes, so a read error is possible. V usage is TRBV15 and J usage is TRBJ2-7; D remains unclear. This CDR3 contains 14 residues. Per the germline V gene, CDR1 is LNHNV and CDR2 is YYDKDF (reference sequence). The chain's CDR3 is CATSRGVASHEQYF. CDR3 sequence (DNA): TGTGCCACCAGCAGAGGGGTTGCCTCCCACGAGCAGTACTTC.

This clonotype was seen at least ten times. V usage is TRBV7-6 and J usage is TRBJ1-6, with TRBD1 as a possible D gene (5 bases). The CDR3 extends over 12 amino acids. Trimming removed 11 bases from V and 9 bases from J, with 14 bases in between. Germline CDR1 and CDR2: SGHVS and FNYEAQ. The chain's CDR3 is CASGQGGSPLHF. The CDR3 DNA sequence: TGTGCCTCCGGTCAGGGCGGTTCACCCCTCCACTTT.

The V and J genes are TRBV5-1 and TRBJ1-2, with D tentatively TRBD1 (6 bases). Germline V gives CDR1 SGHRS, CDR2 YFSETQ. The CDR3 spans 15 residues. Trimming cost V 2 bases and J 8 bases, with 19 bases left between them. CDR3 coding DNA: TGCGCCAGCAGCTTACTGGACTGGGGGCCCCAGGGCTACACCTTC. Residues: CASSLLDWGPQGYTF. Looking up the rest from reference TRBV5-1 and TRBJ1-2 gives the full variable domain: KAGVTQTPRYLIKTRGQQVTLSCSPISGHRSVSWYQQTPGQGLQFLFEYFSETQRNKGNFPGRFSGRQFSNSRSEMNVSTLELGDSALYLCASSLLDWGPQGYTFGSGTRLTVV.

In its sample, this clonotype was seen a few times. This rearrangement joins TRBV5-1 to TRBJ2-5; D perhaps matches TRBD1 (5 bases). Deletions cut 6 bases from V and 2 bases from J, with 17 bases between. The CDR3 has 15 residues. Germline CDR1 SGHRS, CDR2 YFSETQ. The CDR3 loop is CASTPLTASQETQYF. In DNA form, the CDR3 reads TGCGCCAGCACCCCCTTGACAGCGAGTCAAGAGACCCAGTACTTC.

This clonotype was seen only a few times. The V and J genes are TRBV3-1 and TRBJ2-1, with D hard to call. V was pared by 3 bases and J by 8 bases, with 14 bases between. The CDR3 consists of 14 residues. Germline V gene sequence: CDR1 LGHDT, CDR2 YNNKEL (reference sequence). The CDR3 bases are TGTGCCAGCAGCCACCTATTAGTGTTCCATGAGCAGTTCTTC. Translated: CASSHLLVFHEQFF.

The chain joins TRBV6-5 to TRBJ2-7; D unresolved. This CDR3 has 13 residues. V lost 0 bases and J lost 7, with 10 bases in between. Germline values: CDR1 MNHEY, CDR2 SVGAGI. CDR3 bases: TGTGCCAGCAGTTACTCAGTCGAAAATGAGCAGTACTTC. This codes for CASSYSVENEQYF.

This clonotype occurred many times. The chain recombines TRBV10-3 with TRBJ2-5, with 8 bases fitting TRBD1. This CDR3 is built from 12 residues. CDR1 and CDR2 (germline): ENHRY, SYGVKD. V shed 7 bases, J shed 13 bases, and the junction held 11 bases outside the gene matches. The CDR3 spells CAIKGQGLILYF. CDR3 sequence (DNA): TGTGCCATCAAAGGACAGGGACTGATTTTGTACTTC.

In regard to this clonotype: The junction and the germline gene differ at one end; a read error may be behind it. The rearrangement uses TRBV3-1 and TRBJ2-1, with a weak D call TRBD1 (5 bases). Germline lookup yields CDR1 LGHDT and CDR2 YNNKEL (reference sequence). The length of the CDR3 is 12 residues. CDR3: CASSQVRVEQFF. The CDR3 DNA reads TGTGCCAGCAGTCAAGTCAGGGTTGAGCAGTTCTTC.

As to this clonotype: The junction and the germline gene differ at one end; a read error may be behind it. The rearrangement uses TRBV27 and TRBJ2-5; tentatively, D is TRBD2 (7 bases). Germline V gene data show CDR1 as MNHEY and CDR2 as SMNVEV (reference sequence). The CDR3 covers 15 residues. The CDR3 DNA reads as TGTGCCAGCATGAAGGGGGGGCCTTATAGGGAGACCCGGTACTTC. Residues: CASMKGGPYRETRYF.

The sample holds many counts of this clonotype. The chain recombines TRBV2 with TRBJ2-7, with 11 bases lining up with TRBD1. Trimming took 7 bases from V and 0 from J; bases not matched to a gene: 2. The V gene's germline CDR1 is SNHLY and CDR2 FYNNEI. CDR3 length equals 14 residues. The CDR3, as DNA: TGTGCCAGCACCGGACAGGGGGCCTCCTACGAGCAGTACTTC. Its translation: CASTGQGASYEQYF.

This chain connects TRBV28 to TRBJ2-1; the D gene is possibly TRBD1 (6 bases). The germline V gene has CDR1 MDHEN and CDR2 SYDVKM. The CDR3 is 15 residues long. Trimming cost V 8 bases and J 4 bases, with 18 bases left between them. The CDR3 loop is CASRLAVRGYNEQFF. In nucleotides, the CDR3 is TGTGCCAGCCGACTTGCGGTAAGGGGGTACAATGAGCAGTTCTTC.

This clonotype was recorded a few times. The V call is TRBV29-1, the J call TRBJ2-1, with 11 bases lining up with TRBD1. Germline trimming cut 4 bases from V and 7 bases from J; bases unmatched to any gene: 3. Germline V gene sequence: CDR1 SQVTM, CDR2 ANQGSEA. The CDR3 runs to 13 residues. CDR3 in DNA: TGCAGCGTTGGCGGGACAGGGGGAAATGAGCAGTTCTTC. It translates to CSVGGTGGNEQFF.

Ten or more counts support this clonotype. J is TRBJ2-7 and V is TRBV12-3 or TRBV12-4, with D maybe TRBD1 (6 bases). The V end lost 2 bases, the J end lost 6 bases, and 11 bases lay between the germline ends. The CDR3 has 13 residues. CDR3 protein: CASSLRETGEQYF. The CDR3 nucleotides read TGTGCCAGCAGTTTAAGAGAGACAGGCGAGCAGTACTTC.

This clonotype was counted at least ten times. The chain uses TRBV30 and TRBJ1-4; TRBD1 is a possible D gene (6 bases). Germline CDR1 GTSNPN, CDR2 SVGIG (reference sequence). The CDR3 runs 15 residues. V lost 0 bases and J 8 bases, leaving 16 bases between the germline ends. This chain's CDR3 is CAWSVPGGGREKLFF. CDR3 sequence (DNA): TGTGCCTGGAGTGTACCGGGAGGGGGGAGGGAAAAACTGTTTTTT.

Comment on this clonotype: A read error may explain this, as a much larger clone is one base away. The gene calls are TRBV7-2 and TRBJ2-3; D possibly corresponds to TRBD1 (6 bases). From germline, CDR1 is SGHTA and CDR2 FQGNSA. This CDR3 has 14 residues. This CDR3 reads CASSLDRLTGTQYF. CDR3 DNA: TGTGCCAGCAGCCTAGACAGGCTCACAGGTACGCAGTATTTT.

This chain links TRBV4-2 with TRBJ2-7; D is tentatively TRBD1 or TRBD2 (6 bases each). V was cut by 1 base and J by 6 bases, with 19 bases left in between. CDR3 length: 16 residues. CDR1 and CDR2 (germline): LGHNA, YNFKEQ. CDR3 nucleotides: TGTGCCAGCAGCCAAGTAGGGACTGGACAGTTCGGCGAGCAGTACTTC. Residues: CASSQVGTGQFGEQYF.